A single sample is the source of the 25 T cell receptor beta chains below, sequenced in a study of shared clonotypes between healthy human individuals (dated by TCRdb to 2020 to 2021). CD8 naive samples were obtained by positive selection for CCR7 among CD45RO-negative cells, yielding a CD45RA+CCR7+ population from which TemRA cells were excluded. The library was produced with the immunoSEQ multiplex PCR assay. Not all clones reach the TCRdb copy of this immuneACCESS table, which keeps in-frame sequences only. Checked studies attribute under half of the gap to unresolved V genes and leave the rest unexplained. The sample table records about 2 million clones; about 95% of these occur just once. The ten largest clones take up more than 0.95% of the sample. The sequenced sample consisted of naive CD8+ T cells sorted from blood. Read against the paper, the sample's cell subset or site label means: CD45RA+CCR7+. These receptors were taken from a man aged 18 to 29 in good health.

The chain is built from TRBV6-5 and TRBJ2-3; 7 bases align to TRBD1. The CDR3 is 15 residues long. CDR1 and CDR2 from the germline V gene are MNHEY and SVGAGI. The J segment lost 1 base and the V segment lost 6 bases, leaving 7 bases of the junction unmatched. CDR3 bases: TGTGCCAGCAGCACAGGGGCGTCGGGCACAGATACGCAGTATTTT. Its translation: CASSTGASGTDTQYF.

The V and J genes are TRBV7-3 and TRBJ2-7; D is ambiguous. The V end lost 0 bases, the J end lost 0 bases, and 6 bases lay between the germline ends. The germline gives CDR1 SGHTA, CDR2 FQGTGA. The CDR3 consists of 14 residues. CDR3: CASSLTASSYEQYF. For the CDR3, the DNA is TGTGCCAGCAGCTTAACGGCTAGCTCCTACGAGCAGTACTTC.

Comments on this clone: Distinct nucleotide sequences in the sample also encode this CDR3. V usage is TRBV2 and J usage is TRBJ2-3, with 9 nucleotides matching TRBD2. Trimming took 1 base from V and 1 from J; bases not matched to a gene: 0. The CDR3 spans 15 residues. Germline V gene data show CDR1 as SNHLY and CDR2 as FYNNEI. DNA of the CDR3: TGTGCCAGCAGTGAAGGACTAGCGGGCACAGATACGCAGTATTTT. It encodes CASSEGLAGTDTQYF. Together with reference TRBV2 and TRBJ2-3, the CDR3 gives the full variable domain: EPEVTQTPSHQVTQMGQEVILRCVPISNHLYFYWYRQILGQKVEFLVSFYNNEISEKSEIFDDQFSVERPDGSNFTLKIRSTKLEDSAMYFCASSEGLAGTDTQYFGPGTRLTVL.

The chain carries TRBV4-1 and TRBJ1-6, with TRBD1 matching over 12 bases. V gave up 2 bases and J gave up 8 bases; unmatched junction bases: 16. CDR3 length: 20 amino acids. Germline CDR1 and CDR2: MGHRA and YSYEKL. CDR3: CASSQSYGTGGENEHSPLHF. CDR3 in DNA: TGCGCCAGCAGCCAAAGCTACGGGACAGGGGGCGAAAATGAGCATTCACCCCTCCACTTT.

The V call is TRBV11-2, the J call TRBJ2-7; maybe TRBD1 (5 bases). Trimming removed 0 bases from V and 0 bases from J, with 15 bases in between. Germline V gene sequence: CDR1 SGHAT, CDR2 FQNNGV. This CDR3 has 17 residues. The CDR3 DNA reads as TGTGCCAGCAGCTTAGAGCCGACAGATCACAACTCCTACGAGCAGTACTTC. This sequence encodes CASSLEPTDHNSYEQYF.

V is TRBV28 and J is TRBJ1-2; weak D call: TRBD1 (5 bases). From germline, CDR1 is MDHEN and CDR2 SYDVKM. This CDR3 contains 12 residues. The V and J ends lost 5 bases and 10 bases respectively, with 14 bases between them. The CDR3 sequence is CASSDPTVHYTF. CDR3 DNA sequence: TGTGCCAGCAGTGACCCGACAGTACACTACACCTTC.

This clone was picked up a small number of times. The rearrangement links TRBV2 to TRBJ2-7; no clear D gene. The CDR3 contains 12 residues. Trimming cost V 2 bases and J 5 bases, with 7 bases left between them. Germline assignment: CDR1 SNHLY and CDR2 FYNNEI. In nucleotides, the CDR3 is TGTGCCAGCAGTGAATTTGTCCACGAGCAGTACTTC. It yields the protein CASSEFVHEQYF.

The CDR3, as DNA: TGTGCCAGCAGCTTCGGGCACCCTCACTCAACTAATGAAAAACTGTTTTTT. Encoded protein: CASSFGHPHSTNEKLFF. The chain uses TRBV7-3 and TRBJ1-4; D gene ambiguous. V lost 3 bases and J 0 bases, leaving 14 bases between the germline ends. Germline V lookup: CDR1 SGHTA, CDR2 FQGTGA. The CDR3 is made up of 17 amino acids. Using reference TRBV7-3 and TRBJ1-4 for the parts outside the CDR3, the full variable domain is GAGVSQTPSNKVTEKGKYVELRCDPISGHTALYWYRQSLGQGPEFLIYFQGTGAADDSGLPNDRFFAVRPEGSVSTLKIQRTERGDSAVYLCASSFGHPHSTNEKLFFGSGTQLSVL.

The chain employs TRBV7-9 and TRBJ2-1; the D gene is possibly TRBD1 (5 bases). V lost 2 bases to trimming and J lost 8 bases, with 10 bases between them. The CDR3 consists of 13 residues. CDR1 is SEHNR, CDR2 FQNEAQ, per germline (reference sequence). CDR3 sequence: CASSLTLQDEQFF. The CDR3 DNA sequence: TGTGCCAGCAGCTTAACATTACAGGATGAGCAGTTCTTC.

Here the CDR3 reads CASGGTGKYEQYF. DNA for the CDR3: TGTGCTAGTGGGGGGACAGGGAAGTACGAGCAGTACTTC. The J gene is TRBJ2-7, the V gene TRBV12-5, with 9 positions matching TRBD1. V lost 6 bases to trimming and J lost 4 bases; unmatched junction nucleotides: 4. CDR3 size: 13 residues. Germline assignment: CDR1 LGHNT and CDR2 FRNRAP.

The chain carries TRBV13 and TRBJ2-2; 15 nucleotides line up with TRBD2. The germline V gene encodes CDR1 PRHDT and CDR2 FYEKMQ (reference sequence). After removal of 3 bases from V and 7 bases from J, the junction contained 6 bases not matched to a gene. The length of the CDR3 is 17 residues. The CDR3 spells CASSLYGTSGRNGELFF. CDR3 bases: TGTGCCAGCAGCTTGTATGGGACTAGCGGGAGGAACGGGGAGCTGTTTTTT.

V gene TRBV11-2 combines with J gene TRBJ2-1; 14 nucleotides line up with TRBD2. This CDR3 comprises 19 residues. The J segment lost 0 bases and the V segment lost 5 bases, leaving 9 bases of the junction unmatched. Per germline, CDR1 SGHAT and CDR2 FQNNGV. For the CDR3, the DNA is TGTGCCAGCAGCCCAGGGACTAGCGGGGGCTTTAGCTCCTACAATGAGCAGTTCTTC. It encodes CASSPGTSGGFSSYNEQFF.

The chain joins TRBV5-4 to TRBJ2-2; the D call may be TRBD1 or TRBD2 (5 bases each). The CDR3 is 12 residues long. CDR1 SGHNT and CDR2 YYREEE come from the germline V gene (reference sequence). Trimming took off 3 bases at V and 7 bases at J, with 7 bases between the two ends. The CDR3 DNA follows: TGTGCCAGCAGCTGGGGGATCGGGGAGCTGTTTTTT. Translating it yields CASSWGIGELFF.

V usage is TRBV10-3 and J usage is TRBJ1-3, with TRBD1 matching 7 bases. CDR3 length: 17 amino acids. CDR1 is ENHRY, CDR2 SYGVKD, per germline. With 2 bases clipped from V and 0 bases from J, the junction kept 7 bases outside the gene matches. The CDR3 protein is CAISEGQALGSGNTIYF. The CDR3 DNA is TGTGCCATCAGTGAGGGACAGGCCCTAGGCTCTGGAAACACCATATATTTT.

This clone has a single count. The chain links TRBV11-1 to TRBJ2-7, with 7 bases matching TRBD1. The CDR3 runs 14 residues. V lost 4 bases to trimming and J lost 5 bases; unmatched junction nucleotides: 8. The germline V gene has CDR1 SGHAT and CDR2 FQDESV (reference sequence). The CDR3 here is CASSSSGTGDEQYF. In DNA, the CDR3 is TGTGCCAGCAGCTCTTCCGGAACAGGGGACGAGCAGTACTTC.

The V gene is TRBV28, the J gene TRBJ2-3; the D is unclear. Germline loops: CDR1 MDHEN, CDR2 SYDVKM. V lost 6 bases, J lost 6 bases, and 13 bases lay in between. The CDR3 is 13 residues long. CDR3 in DNA: TGTGCCAGCAGCCGACCGGACCCTGATACGCAGTATTTT. Amino acid sequence: CASSRPDPDTQYF.

The chain couples TRBV14 to TRBJ2-5; 8 bases agree with TRBD2. Trimming removed 5 bases from V and 5 bases from J; junction bases left unmatched: 7. This CDR3 spans 14 amino acids. Germline CDR1 and CDR2: SGHDN and FVKESK. As DNA, the CDR3 is TGTGCCAGCAGCTTAGGACTAGCAGTCGAGACCCAGTACTTC. Its protein is CASSLGLAVETQYF.

The genes are TRBV6-6 and TRBJ1-2; TRBD1 aligns across 8 bases. J gave up 3 bases and V 5 bases, and 8 bases lay outside the gene matches. The germline V gene encodes CDR1 MNHNY and CDR2 SVGAGI (reference sequence). CDR3 length: 15 residues. CDR3 amino acids: CASSALDRGDYGYTF. In nucleotides, the CDR3 is TGTGCCAGCAGTGCCCTCGACAGGGGCGACTATGGCTACACCTTC.

Concerning this clone: Distinct nucleotide sequences in the sample also encode this CDR3. The chain is built from TRBV11-2 and TRBJ2-7; D is unclear. This CDR3 has 10 amino acids. Trimming cost V 3 bases and J 5 bases, with 2 bases left between them. From germline, CDR1 is SGHAT and CDR2 FQNNGV. The CDR3 region is CASSFNEQYF. In nucleotides, the CDR3 is TGTGCCAGCAGCTTTAACGAGCAGTACTTC. The entire variable domain, with the rest obtained from reference TRBV11-2 and TRBJ2-7, is as follows: EAGVAQSPRYKIIEKRQSVAFWCNPISGHATLYWYQQILGQGPKLLIQFQNNGVVDDSQLPKDRFSAERLKGVDSTLKIQPAKLEDSAVYLCASSFNEQYFGPGTRLTVT.

Points on this clone: Other DNA variants within this sample encode the same CDR3. The chain has TRBV6-5 and TRBJ2-1; 9 bases match TRBD2. The CDR3 extends over 15 amino acids. Trimming at V came to 6 bases and at J to 4 bases, leaving 7 bases not matched to a gene. Germline lookup yields CDR1 MNHEY and CDR2 SVGAGI. The CDR3: CASSPLAGDYNEQFF. The CDR3, as DNA: TGTGCCAGCAGCCCACTAGCGGGCGATTACAATGAGCAGTTCTTC.

The V and J genes are TRBV7-9 and TRBJ2-7; D is unclear. This CDR3 has 16 amino acids. V was cut by 3 bases and J by 3 bases, with 18 bases left in between. Germline-derived CDR1 and CDR2 are SEHNR and FQNEAQ (reference sequence). CDR3 coding DNA: TGTGCCAGCAGCTTTAGATTTCTGGGAACCGACTACGAGCAGTACTTC. This encodes CASSFRFLGTDYEQYF. Supplemented by reference TRBV7-9 and TRBJ2-7, the full variable domain reads DTGVSQNPRHKITKRGQNVTFRCDPISEHNRLYWYRQTLGQGPEFLTYFQNEAQLEKSRLLSDRFSAERPKGSFSTLEIQRTEQGDSAMYLCASSFRFLGTDYEQYFGPGTRLTVT.

This clone was seen just once. The CDR3 DNA is TGTGCCAGCAGCCCAGAGGGACACGAGCAGTACTTC. It specifies CASSPEGHEQYF. The genes are TRBV5-4 and TRBJ2-7; either TRBD1 or TRBD2 may fit D (5 bases each). V was trimmed by 4 bases and J by 5 bases, leaving 10 bases between them. CDR3 length: 12 amino acids. Germline assignment: CDR1 SGHNT and CDR2 YYREEE (reference sequence). Full variable domain (outside the CDR3, taken from reference TRBV5-4 and TRBJ2-7): ETGVTQSPTHLIKTRGQQVTLRCSSQSGHNTVSWYQQALGQGPQFIFQYYREEENGRGNFPPRFSGLQFPNYSSELNVNALELDDSALYLCASSPEGHEQYFGPGTRLTVT.

This clone has only one observation. V usage is TRBV9 and J usage is TRBJ2-7; D is perhaps TRBD2 (6 bases). V was trimmed by 4 bases and J by 7 bases, leaving 24 bases between them. This CDR3 has 16 residues. The V gene's germline CDR1 is SGDLS and CDR2 YYNGEE. CDR3 residues: CASSPSPASALVEQYF. The CDR3 bases are TGTGCCAGCAGCCCCTCCCCCGCTAGCGCGCTGGTAGAGCAGTACTTC.

V usage is TRBV7-9 and J usage is TRBJ2-7; 8 bases fit TRBD1. CDR3 size: 15 residues. Germline V gene lookup returns CDR1 SEHNR and CDR2 FQNEAQ (reference sequence). V trimming: 4 bases; J trimming: 5 bases; junction bases outside the gene matches: 10. This chain's CDR3 is CASSYGQGLFHEQYF. The CDR3 region has the DNA TGTGCCAGCAGCTACGGACAGGGCTTATTCCACGAGCAGTACTTC.

The rearrangement links TRBV19 to TRBJ1-2, with 11 nucleotides matching TRBD1. Trimming took 5 bases from V and 3 from J; bases not matched to a gene: 2. The CDR3 runs 14 residues. Germline lookup yields CDR1 LNHDA and CDR2 SQIVND (reference sequence). Here the CDR3 reads CASSRDRGDYGYTF. The CDR3 nucleotides read TGTGCCAGTAGTCGGGACAGGGGGGACTATGGCTACACCTTC.